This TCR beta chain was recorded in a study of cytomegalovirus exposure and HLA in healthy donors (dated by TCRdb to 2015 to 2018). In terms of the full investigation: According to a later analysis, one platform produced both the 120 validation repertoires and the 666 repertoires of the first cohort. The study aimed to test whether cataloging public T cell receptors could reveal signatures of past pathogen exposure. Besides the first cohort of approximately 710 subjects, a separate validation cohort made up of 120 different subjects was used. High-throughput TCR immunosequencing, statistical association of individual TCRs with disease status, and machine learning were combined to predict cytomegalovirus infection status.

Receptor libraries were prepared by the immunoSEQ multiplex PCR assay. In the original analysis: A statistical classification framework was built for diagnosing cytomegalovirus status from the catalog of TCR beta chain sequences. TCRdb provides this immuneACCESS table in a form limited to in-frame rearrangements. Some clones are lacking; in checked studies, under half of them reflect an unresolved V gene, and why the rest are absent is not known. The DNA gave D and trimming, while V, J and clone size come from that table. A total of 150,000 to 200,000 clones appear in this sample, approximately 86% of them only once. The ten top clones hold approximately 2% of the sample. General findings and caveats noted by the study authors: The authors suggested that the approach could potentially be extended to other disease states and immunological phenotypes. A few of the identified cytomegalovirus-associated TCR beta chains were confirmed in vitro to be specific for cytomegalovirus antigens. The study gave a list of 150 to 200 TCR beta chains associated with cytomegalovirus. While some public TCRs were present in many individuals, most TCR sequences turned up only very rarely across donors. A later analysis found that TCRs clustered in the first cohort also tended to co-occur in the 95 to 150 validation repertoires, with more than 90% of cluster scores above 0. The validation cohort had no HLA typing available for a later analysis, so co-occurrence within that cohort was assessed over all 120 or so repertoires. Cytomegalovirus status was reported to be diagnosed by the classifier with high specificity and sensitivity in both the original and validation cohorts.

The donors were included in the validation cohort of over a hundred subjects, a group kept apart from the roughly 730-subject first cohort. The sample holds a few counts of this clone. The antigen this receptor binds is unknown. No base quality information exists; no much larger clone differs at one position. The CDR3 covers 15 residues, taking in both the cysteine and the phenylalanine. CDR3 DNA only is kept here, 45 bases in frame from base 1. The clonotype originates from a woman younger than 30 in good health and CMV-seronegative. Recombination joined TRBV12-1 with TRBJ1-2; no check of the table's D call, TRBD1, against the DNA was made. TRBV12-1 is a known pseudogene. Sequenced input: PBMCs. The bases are TGTGCCAGCAGCGACAGGGACAGGGGGAACTATGGCTACACCTTC. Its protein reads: CASSDRDRGNYGYTF.